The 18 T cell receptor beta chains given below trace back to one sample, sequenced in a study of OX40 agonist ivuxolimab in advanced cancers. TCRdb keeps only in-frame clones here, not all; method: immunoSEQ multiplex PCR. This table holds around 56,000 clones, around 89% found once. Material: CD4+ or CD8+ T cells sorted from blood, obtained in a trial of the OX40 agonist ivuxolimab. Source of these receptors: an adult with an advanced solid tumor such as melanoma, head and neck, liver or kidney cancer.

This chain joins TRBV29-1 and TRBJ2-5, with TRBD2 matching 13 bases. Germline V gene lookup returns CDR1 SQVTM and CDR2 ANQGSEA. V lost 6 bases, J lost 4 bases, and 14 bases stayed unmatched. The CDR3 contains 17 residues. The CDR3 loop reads CSVMKTSGGAPRETQYF. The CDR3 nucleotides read TGCAGCGTCATGAAAACTAGCGGGGGGGCCCCCCGAGAGACCCAGTACTTC. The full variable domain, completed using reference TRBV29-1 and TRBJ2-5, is SAVISQKPSRDICQRGTSLTIQCQVDSQVTMMFWYRQQPGQSLTLIATANQGSEATYESGFVIDKFPISRPNLTFSTLTVSNMSPEDSSIYLCSVMKTSGGAPRETQYFGPGTRLLVL.

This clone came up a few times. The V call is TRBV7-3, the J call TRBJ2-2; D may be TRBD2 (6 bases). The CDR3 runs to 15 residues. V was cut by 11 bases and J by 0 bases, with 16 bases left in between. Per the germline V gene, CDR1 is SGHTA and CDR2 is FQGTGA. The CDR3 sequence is CASAVGTANTGELFF. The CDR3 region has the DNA TGTGCCTCCGCGGTGGGGACTGCGAACACCGGGGAGCTGTTTTTT.

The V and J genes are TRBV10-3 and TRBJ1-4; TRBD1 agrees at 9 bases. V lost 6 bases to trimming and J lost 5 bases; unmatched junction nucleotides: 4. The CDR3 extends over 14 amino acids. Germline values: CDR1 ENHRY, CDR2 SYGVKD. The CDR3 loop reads CAIRRGQGNEKLFF. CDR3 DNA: TGTGCCATCAGGAGGGGACAGGGAAATGAAAAACTGTTTTTT.

The CDR3 DNA sequence: TGCGCCAGCAGTCAAAAAACCTACAATGAGCAGTTCTTC. Translating gives CASSQKTYNEQFF. This chain joins TRBV23-1 and TRBJ2-1; unclear D gene. TRBV23-1 is labeled an ORF, and its function is uncertain. The ends were cut back, 2 bases at V and 2 bases at J, with 4 bases in the middle. The CDR3 spans 13 residues.

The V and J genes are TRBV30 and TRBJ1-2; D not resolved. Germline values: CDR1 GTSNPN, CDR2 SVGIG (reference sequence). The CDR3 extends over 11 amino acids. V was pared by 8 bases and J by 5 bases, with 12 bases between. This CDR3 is CAAWPGYGYTF. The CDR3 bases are TGTGCCGCCTGGCCTGGATATGGCTACACCTTC. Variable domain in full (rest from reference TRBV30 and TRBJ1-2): SQTIHQWPATLVQPVGSPLSLECTVEGTSNPNLYWYRQAAGRGLQLLFYSVGIGQISSEVPQNLSASRPQDRQFILSSKKLLLSDSGFYLCAAWPGYGYTFGSGTRLTVV.

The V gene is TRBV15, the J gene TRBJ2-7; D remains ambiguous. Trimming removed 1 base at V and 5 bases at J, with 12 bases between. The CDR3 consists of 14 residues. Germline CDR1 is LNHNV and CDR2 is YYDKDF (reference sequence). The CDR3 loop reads CATSRGLDNHEQYF. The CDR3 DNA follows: TGTGCCACCAGCAGAGGGCTCGACAACCACGAGCAGTACTTC.

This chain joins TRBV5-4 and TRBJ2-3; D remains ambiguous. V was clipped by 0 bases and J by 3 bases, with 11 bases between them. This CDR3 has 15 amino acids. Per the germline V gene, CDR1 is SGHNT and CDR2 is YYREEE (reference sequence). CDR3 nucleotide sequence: TGTGCCAGCAGCTTGGCTCCCCGGACGACAGATACGCAGTATTTT. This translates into CASSLAPRTTDTQYF.

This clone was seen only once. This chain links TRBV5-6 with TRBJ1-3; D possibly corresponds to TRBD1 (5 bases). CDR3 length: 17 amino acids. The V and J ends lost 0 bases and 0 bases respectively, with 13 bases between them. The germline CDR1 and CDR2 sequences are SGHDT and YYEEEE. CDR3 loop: CASSLAGGDLSGNTIYF. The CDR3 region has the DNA TGTGCCAGCAGCTTGGCTGGGGGGGACCTCTCTGGAAACACCATATATTTT.

The CDR3 region is CASSFRDRGFSGYTF. In DNA form, the CDR3 reads TGTGCCAGCAGTTTTCGGGACAGGGGGTTTTCTGGCTACACCTTC. The chain joins TRBV27 to TRBJ1-2; 11 bases align to TRBD1. Germline assignment: CDR1 MNHEY and CDR2 SMNVEV (reference sequence). The J segment lost 7 bases and the V segment lost 3 bases, leaving 7 bases of the junction unmatched. This CDR3 is built from 15 residues.

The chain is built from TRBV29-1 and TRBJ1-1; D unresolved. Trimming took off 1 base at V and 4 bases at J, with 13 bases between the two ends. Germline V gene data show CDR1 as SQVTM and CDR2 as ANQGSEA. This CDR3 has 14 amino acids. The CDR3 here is CSVEAWVPGTEAFF. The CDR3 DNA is TGCAGCGTTGAAGCTTGGGTCCCCGGCACTGAAGCTTTCTTT.

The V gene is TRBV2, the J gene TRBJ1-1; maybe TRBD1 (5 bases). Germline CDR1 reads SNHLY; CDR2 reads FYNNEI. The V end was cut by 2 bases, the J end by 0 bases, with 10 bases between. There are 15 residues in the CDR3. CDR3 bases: TGTGCCAGCAGTGAAAGCCGACAGCTGAACACTGAAGCTTTCTTT. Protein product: CASSESRQLNTEAFF.

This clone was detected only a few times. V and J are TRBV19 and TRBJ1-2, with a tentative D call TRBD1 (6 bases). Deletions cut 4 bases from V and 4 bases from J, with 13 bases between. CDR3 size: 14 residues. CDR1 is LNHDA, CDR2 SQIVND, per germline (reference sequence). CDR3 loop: CASSKNRDSYGYTF. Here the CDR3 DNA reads TGTGCCAGTAGTAAGAACAGGGATAGCTATGGCTACACCTTC.

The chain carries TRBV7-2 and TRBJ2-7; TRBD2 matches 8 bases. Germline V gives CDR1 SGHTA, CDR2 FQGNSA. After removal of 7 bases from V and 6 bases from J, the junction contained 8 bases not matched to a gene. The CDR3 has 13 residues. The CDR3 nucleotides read TGTGCCAGCACCCCCGCTCGGGGGGGCGAGCAGTACTTC. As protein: CASTPARGGEQYF.

This chain's CDR3 is CATSRVGDLNYGYTF. The CDR3 DNA reads as TGTGCCACCAGCAGAGTCGGGGATCTTAACTATGGCTACACCTTC. The chain has TRBV15 and TRBJ1-2; D call uncertain. The CDR3 is 15 amino acids. Per germline, CDR1 LNHNV and CDR2 YYDKDF (reference sequence). V lost 1 base, J lost 1 base, and 10 bases lay in between.

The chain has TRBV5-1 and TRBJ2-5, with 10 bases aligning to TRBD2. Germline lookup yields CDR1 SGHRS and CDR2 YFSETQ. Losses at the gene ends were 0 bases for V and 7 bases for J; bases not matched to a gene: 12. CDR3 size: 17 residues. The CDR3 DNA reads TGCGCCAGCAGCTTGGAGGGTAGCGGGAGGCCCGGCGGGACCCAGTACTTC. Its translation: CASSLEGSGRPGGTQYF. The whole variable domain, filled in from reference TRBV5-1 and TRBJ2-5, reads KAGVTQTPRYLIKTRGQQVTLSCSPISGHRSVSWYQQTPGQGLQFLFEYFSETQRNKGNFPGRFSGRQFSNSRSEMNVSTLELGDSALYLCASSLEGSGRPGGTQYFGPGTRLLVL.

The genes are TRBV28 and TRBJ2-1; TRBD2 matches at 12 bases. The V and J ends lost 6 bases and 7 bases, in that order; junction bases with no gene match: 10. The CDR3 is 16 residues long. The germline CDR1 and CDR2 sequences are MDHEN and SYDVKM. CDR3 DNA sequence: TGTGCCAGCAGCTCTCCGACTAGCGGGGGAGGGAATGAGCAGTTCTTC. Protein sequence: CASSSPTSGGGNEQFF.

The CDR3 spells CASSSTGQGRYEQYF. The CDR3, as DNA: TGTGCCAGCAGTTCGACGGGACAGGGACGCTACGAGCAGTACTTC. This chain joins TRBV27 and TRBJ2-7, with TRBD1 matching 9 bases. Germline values: CDR1 MNHEY, CDR2 SMNVEV (reference sequence). With V trimmed by 4 bases and J by 3 bases, 7 bases remained unmatched. CDR3 size: 15 residues.

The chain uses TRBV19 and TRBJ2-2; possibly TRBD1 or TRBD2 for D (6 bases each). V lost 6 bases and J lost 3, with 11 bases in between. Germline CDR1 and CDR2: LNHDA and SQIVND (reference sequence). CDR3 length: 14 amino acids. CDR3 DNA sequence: TGTGCCAGTAGCCCCGGGGGCCACACCGGGGAGCTGTTTTTT. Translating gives CASSPGGHTGELFF.